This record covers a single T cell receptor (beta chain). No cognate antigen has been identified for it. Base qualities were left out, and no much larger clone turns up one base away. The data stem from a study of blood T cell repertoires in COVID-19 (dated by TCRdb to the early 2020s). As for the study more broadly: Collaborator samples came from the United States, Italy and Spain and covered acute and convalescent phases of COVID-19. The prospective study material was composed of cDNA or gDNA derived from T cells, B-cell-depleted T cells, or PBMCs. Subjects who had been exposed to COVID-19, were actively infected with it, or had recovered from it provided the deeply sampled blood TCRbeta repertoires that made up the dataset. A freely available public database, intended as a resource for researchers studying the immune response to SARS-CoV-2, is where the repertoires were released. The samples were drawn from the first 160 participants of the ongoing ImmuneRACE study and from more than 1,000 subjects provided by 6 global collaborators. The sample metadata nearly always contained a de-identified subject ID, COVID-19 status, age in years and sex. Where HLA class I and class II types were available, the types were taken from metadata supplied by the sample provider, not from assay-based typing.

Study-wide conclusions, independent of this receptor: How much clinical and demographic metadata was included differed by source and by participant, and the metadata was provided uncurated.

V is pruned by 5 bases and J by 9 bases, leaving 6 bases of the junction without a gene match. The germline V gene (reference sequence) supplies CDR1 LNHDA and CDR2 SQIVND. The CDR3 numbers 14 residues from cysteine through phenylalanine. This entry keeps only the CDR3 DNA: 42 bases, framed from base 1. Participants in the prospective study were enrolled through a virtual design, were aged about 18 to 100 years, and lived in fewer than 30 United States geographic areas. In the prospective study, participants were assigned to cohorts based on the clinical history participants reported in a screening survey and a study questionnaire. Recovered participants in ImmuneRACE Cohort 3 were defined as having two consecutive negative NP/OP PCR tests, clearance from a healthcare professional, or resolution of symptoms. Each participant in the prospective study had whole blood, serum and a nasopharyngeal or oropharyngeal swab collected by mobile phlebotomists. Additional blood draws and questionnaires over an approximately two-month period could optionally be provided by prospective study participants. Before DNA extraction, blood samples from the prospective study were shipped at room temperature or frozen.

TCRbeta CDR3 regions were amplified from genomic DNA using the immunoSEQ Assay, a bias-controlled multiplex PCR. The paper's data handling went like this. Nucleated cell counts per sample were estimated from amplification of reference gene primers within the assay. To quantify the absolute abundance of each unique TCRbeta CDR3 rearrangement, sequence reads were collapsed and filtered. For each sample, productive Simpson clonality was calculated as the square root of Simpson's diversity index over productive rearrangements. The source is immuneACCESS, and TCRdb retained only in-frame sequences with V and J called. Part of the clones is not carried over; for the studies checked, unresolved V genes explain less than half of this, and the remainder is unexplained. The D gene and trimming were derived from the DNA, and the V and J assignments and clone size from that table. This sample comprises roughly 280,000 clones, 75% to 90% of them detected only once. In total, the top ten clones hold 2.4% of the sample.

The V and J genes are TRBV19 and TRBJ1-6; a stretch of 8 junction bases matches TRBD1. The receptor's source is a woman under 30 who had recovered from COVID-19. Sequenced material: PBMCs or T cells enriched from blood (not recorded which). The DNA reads TGTGCCAGTAGTTTGCTCCAGGGGGCTTCACCCCTCCACTTT. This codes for CASSLLQGASPLHF.